This T cell receptor beta chain came from a study of Graves' ophthalmopathy and Graves' hyperthyroidism. Study-wide results and caveats: Clonotypes were expanded in thyroid at above 0.001 frequency, and most also appeared in blood. An approximately 84% specificity and roughly 90% sensitivity were achieved by a 13-signature model that separated ophthalmopathy from stable hyperthyroidism.

Investigators amplified TCR beta CDR3 regions from RNA transcripts. Scientists carried out first-round RT-PCR using HTBI primers and then a second-round multiplex PCR. In TCRdb, the multiplex PCR reads were re-called with MiXCR into one record per CDR3 protein. In the table there are roughly 1.1 million distinct CDR3 sequences, about 38% of which are singletons. V dropped 5 bases and J dropped 0 bases, with 12 bases sitting between them. Germline CDR1 reads SGHDT; CDR2 reads YYEEEE. This CDR3 is 15 amino acids long. On this clonotype itself: The antigen is unknown.

This sequence joins TRBV5-6 and TRBJ1-3; the D gene is possibly TRBD1 (6 bases). The clonotype comes from an adult man with Graves' hyperthyroidism. The source material was peripheral blood or thyroid tissue (not recorded which). CDR3 DNA: TGTGCCAGCAGGGCAACAGGGATCTCTGGAAACACCATATATTTT. Protein product: CASRATGISGNTIYF.